This note documents a single T cell receptor beta chain sequence. This CDR3 is built from 14 residues. The germline V gene has CDR1 SGHRS and CDR2 YFSETQ. With 5 bases clipped from V and 4 bases from J, the junction kept 6 bases outside the gene matches. As originally analysed: Reference gene primer amplification gave estimated nucleated cell counts. The repertoire was sequenced with immunoSEQ multiplex PCR; TCRdb's copy has only in-frame clones and lacks some. Clone size and V and J calls were adopted from that table, with D and trimming inferred from the DNA. The table records some 200,000 clones, roughly 87% of them present only once. The data were taken from a study of blood T cell repertoires in COVID-19.

The sequencing sample was made of PBMCs or T cells enriched from blood (not recorded which). This receptor was obtained from a man younger than 35 with acute COVID-19. The V and J genes are TRBV5-1 and TRBJ1-3; 7 bases are a match to TRBD1. The CDR3 here is CASRSTGYGNTIYF. The CDR3 coding sequence is TGCGCCAGCAGATCGACAGGGTACGGAAACACCATATATTTT.